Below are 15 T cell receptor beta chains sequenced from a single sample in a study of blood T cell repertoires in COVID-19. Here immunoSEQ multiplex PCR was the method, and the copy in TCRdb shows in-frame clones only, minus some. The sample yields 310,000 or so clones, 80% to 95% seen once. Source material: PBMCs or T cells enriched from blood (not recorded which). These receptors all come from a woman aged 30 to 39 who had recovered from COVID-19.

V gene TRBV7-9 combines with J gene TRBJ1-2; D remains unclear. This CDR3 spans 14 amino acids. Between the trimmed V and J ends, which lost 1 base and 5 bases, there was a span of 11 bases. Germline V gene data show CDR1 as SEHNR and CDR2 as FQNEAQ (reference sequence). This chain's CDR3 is CASSLEVEIYGYTF. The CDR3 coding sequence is TGTGCCAGCAGCTTAGAGGTGGAGATATATGGCTACACCTTC.

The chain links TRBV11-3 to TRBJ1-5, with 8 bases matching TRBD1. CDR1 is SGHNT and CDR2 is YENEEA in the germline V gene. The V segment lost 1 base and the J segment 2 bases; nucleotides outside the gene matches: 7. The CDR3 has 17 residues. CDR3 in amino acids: CASSLAPGQDRNQPQHF. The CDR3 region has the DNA TGTGCCAGCAGCTTAGCTCCGGGACAGGATCGCAATCAGCCCCAGCATTTT.

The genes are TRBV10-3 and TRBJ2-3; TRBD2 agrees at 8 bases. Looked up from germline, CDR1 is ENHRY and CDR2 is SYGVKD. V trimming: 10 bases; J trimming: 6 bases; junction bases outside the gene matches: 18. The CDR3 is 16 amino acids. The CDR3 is CATLGRSGRDTDTQYF. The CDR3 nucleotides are TGTGCCACGCTGGGCCGGAGCGGGAGAGATACGGATACGCAGTATTTT.

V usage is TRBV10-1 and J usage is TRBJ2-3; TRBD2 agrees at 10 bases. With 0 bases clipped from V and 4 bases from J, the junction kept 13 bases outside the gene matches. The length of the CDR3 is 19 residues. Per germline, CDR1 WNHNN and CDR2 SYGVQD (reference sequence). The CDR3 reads CASSESGRLAGVDADTQYF. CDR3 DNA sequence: TGCGCCAGCAGTGAGTCTGGACGGCTAGCGGGAGTGGACGCAGATACGCAGTATTTT.

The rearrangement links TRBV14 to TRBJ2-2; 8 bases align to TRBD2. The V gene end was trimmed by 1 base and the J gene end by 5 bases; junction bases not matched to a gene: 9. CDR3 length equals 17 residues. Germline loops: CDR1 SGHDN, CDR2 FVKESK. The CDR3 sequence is CASSQGTGGPWTGELFF. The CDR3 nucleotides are TGTGCCAGCAGCCAAGGGACGGGAGGGCCTTGGACCGGGGAGCTGTTTTTT. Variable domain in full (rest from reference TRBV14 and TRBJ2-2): EAGVTQFPSHSVIEKGQTVTLRCDPISGHDNLYWYRRVMGKEIKFLLHFVKESKQDESGMPNNRFLAERTGGTYSTLKVQPAELEDSGVYFCASSQGTGGPWTGELFFGEGSRLTVL.

The CDR3 nucleotides are TGCGCCAGCAGCTTAGGGACAACTGGAAACACCATATATTTT. This codes for CASSLGTTGNTIYF. The rearrangement uses TRBV5-1 and TRBJ1-3; possibly TRBD1 for D (6 bases). The V and J ends lost 2 bases and 2 bases respectively, with 8 bases between them. The CDR3 extends over 14 amino acids. Germline loops: CDR1 SGHRS, CDR2 YFSETQ.

The CDR3 here is CASSWGGRANEQYF. In nucleotides, the CDR3 is TGTGCCAGCAGTTGGGGGGGTAGGGCTAACGAGCAGTACTTC. The rearrangement joins TRBV2 to TRBJ2-7; TRBD2 matches 7 bases. The V gene end was trimmed by 5 bases and the J gene end by 5 bases; junction bases not matched to a gene: 9. CDR1 is SNHLY and CDR2 is FYNNEI in the germline V gene. CDR3 length: 14 amino acids.

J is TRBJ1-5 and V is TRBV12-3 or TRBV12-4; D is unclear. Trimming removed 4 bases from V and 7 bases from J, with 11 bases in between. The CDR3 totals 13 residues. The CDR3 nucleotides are TGTGCCAGCAGTTGGAGGGTTGAGCAGCCCCAGCATTTT. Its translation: CASSWRVEQPQHF.

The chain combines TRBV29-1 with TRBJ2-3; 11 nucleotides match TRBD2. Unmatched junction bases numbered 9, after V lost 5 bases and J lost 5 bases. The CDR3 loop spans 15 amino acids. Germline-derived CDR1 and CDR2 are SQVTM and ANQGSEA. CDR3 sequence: CSVSLSGRALDTQYF. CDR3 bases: TGCAGCGTTTCTCTTAGCGGGAGGGCCTTAGATACGCAGTATTTT.

CDR3 DNA sequence: TGTGCCAGCTCACCAGTCTCAGGGGACGGCGGCAATGAGCAGTTCTTC. It specifies CASSPVSGDGGNEQFF. This chain links TRBV18 with TRBJ2-1; D possibly corresponds to TRBD1 (6 bases). V was shortened by 2 bases and J by 6 bases, with 17 bases between the two germline ends. CDR3 length: 16 residues. The germline CDR1 and CDR2 sequences are KGHSH and LQKENI.

The CDR3 DNA follows: TGTGCCAGTAGTTTACAGGGGGGGAACATTCAGCCCCAGCATTTT. Translating gives CASSLQGGNIQPQHF. This chain joins TRBV19 and TRBJ1-5; 8 bases are a match to TRBD1. V shed 5 bases and J 6 bases; nucleotides not matched to a gene: 9. Germline V gene data show CDR1 as LNHDA and CDR2 as SQIVND (reference sequence). The CDR3 sequence is 15 residues long.

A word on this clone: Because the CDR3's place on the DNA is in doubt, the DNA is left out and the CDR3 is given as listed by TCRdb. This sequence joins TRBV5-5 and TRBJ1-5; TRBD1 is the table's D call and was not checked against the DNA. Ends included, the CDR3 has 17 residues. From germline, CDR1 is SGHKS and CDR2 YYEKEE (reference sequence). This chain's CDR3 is CASSLFWRGGLNQPQHF.

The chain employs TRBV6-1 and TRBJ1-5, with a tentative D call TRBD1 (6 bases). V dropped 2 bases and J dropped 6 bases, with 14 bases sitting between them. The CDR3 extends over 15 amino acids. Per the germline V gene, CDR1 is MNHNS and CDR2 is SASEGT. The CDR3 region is CASSELGDRRQPQHF. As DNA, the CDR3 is TGTGCCAGCAGTGAACTAGGAGACAGGCGTCAGCCCCAGCATTTT.

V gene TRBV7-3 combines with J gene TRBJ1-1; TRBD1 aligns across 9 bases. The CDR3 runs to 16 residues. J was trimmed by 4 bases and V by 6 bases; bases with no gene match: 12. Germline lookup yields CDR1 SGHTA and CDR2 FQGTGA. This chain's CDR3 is CASSSHSGTGLTEAFF. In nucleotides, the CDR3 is TGTGCCAGCAGTTCTCACTCCGGGACAGGGCTCACTGAAGCTTTCTTT.

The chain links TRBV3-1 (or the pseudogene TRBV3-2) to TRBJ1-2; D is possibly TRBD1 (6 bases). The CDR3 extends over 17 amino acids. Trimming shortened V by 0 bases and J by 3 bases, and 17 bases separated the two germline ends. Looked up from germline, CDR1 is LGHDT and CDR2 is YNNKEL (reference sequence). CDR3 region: CASSQDSRGAEDYGYTF. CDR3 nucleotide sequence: TGTGCCAGCAGCCAAGATTCTCGGGGGGCGGAAGACTATGGCTACACCTTC.